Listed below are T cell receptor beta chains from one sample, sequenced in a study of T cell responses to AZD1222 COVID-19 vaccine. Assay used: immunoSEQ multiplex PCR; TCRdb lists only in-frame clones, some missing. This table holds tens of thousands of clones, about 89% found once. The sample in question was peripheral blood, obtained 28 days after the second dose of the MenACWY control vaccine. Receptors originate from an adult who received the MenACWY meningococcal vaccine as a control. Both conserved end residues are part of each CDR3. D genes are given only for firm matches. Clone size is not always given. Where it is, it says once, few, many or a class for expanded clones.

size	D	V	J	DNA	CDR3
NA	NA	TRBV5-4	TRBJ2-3	TGTGCCAGCAGCTCTTCCGGAGGCCACACAGATACGCAGTATTTT	CASSSSGGHTDTQYF
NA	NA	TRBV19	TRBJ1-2	TGTGCCACCAAATCCCCCTTAAGGCGCTATGGCTACACCTTC	CATKSPLRRYGYTF
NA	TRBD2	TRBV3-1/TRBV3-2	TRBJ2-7	TGTGCCAGCAGCCCCAGCGGGGGTTCCGTTTACGAGCAGTACTTC	CASSPSGGSVYEQYF
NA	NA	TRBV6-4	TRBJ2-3	TGTGCCAGCAGTGTTGGCGTAGGCCCAGATACGCAGTATTTT	CASSVGVGPDTQYF
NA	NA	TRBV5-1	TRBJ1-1	TGCGCCAGCAGTCCAGAACGTACAGGGTCCACTGAAGCTTTCTTT	CASSPERTGSTEAFF
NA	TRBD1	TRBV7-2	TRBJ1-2	TGTGCCAGCAGCCTCACCTTACGACAGGGGTCTAACTATGGCTACACCTTC	CASSLTLRQGSNYGYTF
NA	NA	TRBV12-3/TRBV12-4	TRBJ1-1	TGTGCCAGCAGTTTCATCCGCACTGAAGCTTTCTTT	CASSFIRTEAFF
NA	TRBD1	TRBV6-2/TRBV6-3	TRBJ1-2	TGTGCCAGCAGTCGGACCGTAGCAGGGGGCTATGGCTACACCTTC	CASSRTVAGGYGYTF
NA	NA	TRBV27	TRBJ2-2	TGTGCCAGCAGTTTTCTTGGGGTCGGGGGCACCGGGGAGCTGTTTTTT	CASSFLGVGGTGELFF
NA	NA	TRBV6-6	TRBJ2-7	TGTGCCAGCAGTTACTCTTCCGAGCAGTACTTC	CASSYSSEQYF
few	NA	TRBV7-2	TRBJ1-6	TGTGCCAGCAGCTTAGGGGGTTTTCCCCGGGCCCTCCACTTT	CASSLGGFPRALHF
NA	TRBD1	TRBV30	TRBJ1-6	TGTGCCTGGAGTGGGACAGGGGGTTCACCCCTCCACTTT	CAWSGTGGSPLHF
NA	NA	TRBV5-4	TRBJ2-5	TGTGCCAGCAGCTTGGCCGGAGCGGGAAGGGGGGAGACCCAGTACTTC	CASSLAGAGRGETQYF
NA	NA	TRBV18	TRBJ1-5	TGTGCCAGCTCACCACAAACAACCCGGGGCAATCAGCCCCAGCATTTT	CASSPQTTRGNQPQHF
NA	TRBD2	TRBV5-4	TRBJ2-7	TGTGCCAGCAGCCCAGCCCGCGGGAGGGCCGACGAGCAGTACTTC	CASSPARGRADEQYF
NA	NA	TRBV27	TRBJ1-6	TGTGCCAGCAGTCCACCCCGGGGGTCGTATAATTCACCCCTCCACTTT	CASSPPRGSYNSPLHF
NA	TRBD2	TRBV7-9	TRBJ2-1	TGTGCCAGCAGCCTAGGACTAGTCGATGAGCAGTTCTTC	CASSLGLVDEQFF
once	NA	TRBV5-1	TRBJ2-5	TGCGCCAGCAGCTTGTTGGCCAGGGGGGAAGAGACCCAGTACTTC	CASSLLARGEETQYF
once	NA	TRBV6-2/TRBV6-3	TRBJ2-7	TGTGCCAGCAGTTACTCGGACGAGTACTACGAGCAGTACTTC	CASSYSDEYYEQYF
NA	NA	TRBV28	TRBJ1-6	TGTGCCAGCGGAAAGGCAGGAGAAAATTCACCCCTCCACTTT	CASGKAGENSPLHF
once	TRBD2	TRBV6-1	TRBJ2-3	TGTGCCAGCAGTGAAACGTTTAGGTCTAGCGGAACCACAGATACGCAGTATTTT	CASSETFRSSGTTDTQYF
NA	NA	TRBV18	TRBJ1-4	TGTGCCAGCTCACCACCGAATGAGGGCTATAATGAAAAACTGTTTTTT	CASSPPNEGYNEKLFF
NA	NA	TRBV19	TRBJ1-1	TGTGCCAGTCAGGCGCCGGGAGAGACTGAAGCTTTCTTT	CASQAPGETEAFF
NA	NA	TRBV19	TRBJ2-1	TGTGCCAGTAGTATCGGTGGTGGTGCCGCGGATGAGCAGTTCTTC	CASSIGGGAADEQFF
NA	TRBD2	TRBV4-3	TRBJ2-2	TGCGCCAGCAGCCAACCTACTAGCGGTAGCACCGGGGAGCTGTTTTTT	CASSQPTSGSTGELFF
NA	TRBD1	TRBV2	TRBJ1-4	TGTGCCAGCACCCGGGGACAGGCAACTAATGAAAAACTGTTTTTT	CASTRGQATNEKLFF
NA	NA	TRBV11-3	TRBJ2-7	TGTGCCAGCAGCTTAGATCAAAGCGAGCAGTACTTC	CASSLDQSEQYF
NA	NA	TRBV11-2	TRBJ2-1	TGTGCCAGCACCCGGGGGGCTGAGCAGTTCTTC	CASTRGAEQFF
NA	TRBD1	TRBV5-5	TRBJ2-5	TGTGCCAGCAGCCAGACCGGGACAGGGGGCGCCGAGACCCAGTACTTC	CASSQTGTGGAETQYF
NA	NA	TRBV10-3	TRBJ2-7	TGTGCCATCAGTGGGGGGGGCAGAAGCTTTCCCTACGAGCAGTACTTC	CAISGGGRSFPYEQYF
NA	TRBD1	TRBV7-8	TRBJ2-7	TGTGCCAGCAGCGCCCTGACAGGGGGCTCCCGCGAGCAGTACTTC	CASSALTGGSREQYF
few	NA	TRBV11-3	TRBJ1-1	TGTGCCAGCAGCCTAAAGTTGAACACTGAAGCTTTCTTT	CASSLKLNTEAFF
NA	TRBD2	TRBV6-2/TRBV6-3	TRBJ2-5	TGTGCCAGCAGCTCAGCGGGAGCCGGGGGAGGGACCCAGTACTTC	CASSSAGAGGGTQYF
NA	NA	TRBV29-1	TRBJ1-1	TGCAGCGTTGAAGGGGGCACGAACACTGAAGCTTTCTTT	CSVEGGTNTEAFF
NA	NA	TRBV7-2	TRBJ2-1	TGTGCCAGCAGCTCGCGACTAGGTTATGATGAGCAGTTCTTC	CASSSRLGYDEQFF
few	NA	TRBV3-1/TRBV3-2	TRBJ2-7	TGTGCCAGCAGCCAAGCGGGAGTAACCTACGAGCAGTACTTC	CASSQAGVTYEQYF
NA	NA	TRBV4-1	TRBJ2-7	TGCGCCAGCAGCCAAGACGGGCAGGGACGTGGAGAGCAGTACTTC	CASSQDGQGRGEQYF
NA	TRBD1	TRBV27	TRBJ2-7	TGTGCCAGCAGTTTAGCGCGGACAGGGGCCCACGAGCAGTACTTC	CASSLARTGAHEQYF
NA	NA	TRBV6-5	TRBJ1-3	TGTGCCAGCAACCAGGACCGGCGGTATGGAAACACCATATATTTT	CASNQDRRYGNTIYF
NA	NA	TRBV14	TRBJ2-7	TGTGCCAGCAGCCAATCCCGGGACCGCCTCTACGAGCAGTACTTC	CASSQSRDRLYEQYF
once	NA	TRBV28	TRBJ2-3	TGTGCCAGCAGGGAGCAAAGGGACCGAGTTACGCAGTATTTT	CASREQRDRVTQYF
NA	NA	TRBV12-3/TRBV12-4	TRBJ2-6	TGTGCCAGCACTGTTGCAGGGGCCAACGTCCTGACTTTC	CASTVAGANVLTF
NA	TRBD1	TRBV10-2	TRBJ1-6	TGCGCCAGCAGTGAAGGGACAGCCTATAATTCACCCCTCCACTTT	CASSEGTAYNSPLHF
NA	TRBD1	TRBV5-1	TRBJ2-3	TGCGCCAGCAGCTCCAACGGACAGGGCACAGATACGCAGTATTTT	CASSSNGQGTDTQYF
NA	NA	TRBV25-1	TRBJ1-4	TGTGCCAGCAGCGAGGATACAGGCACAGAAAAACTGTTTTTT	CASSEDTGTEKLFF
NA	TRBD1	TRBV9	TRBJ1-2	TGTGCCAGCAGGGGCGGACAGGAATTTGTATCTAACTATGGCTACACCTTC	CASRGGQEFVSNYGYTF
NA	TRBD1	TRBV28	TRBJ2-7	TGTGCCAGCACCAGGGGGACCTACGAGCAGTACTTC	CASTRGTYEQYF
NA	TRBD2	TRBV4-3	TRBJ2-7	TGCGCCAGCAGCCAAGGGCCGGGACTAGCGGGAGAAGCCTACGAGCAGTACTTC	CASSQGPGLAGEAYEQYF
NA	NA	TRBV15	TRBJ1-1	TGTGCCACCAGCAGAGAAATGAGGCTGGACGGGGGTGAAGCTTTCTTT	CATSREMRLDGGEAFF
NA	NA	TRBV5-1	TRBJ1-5	TGCGCCAGCAGCCTGTGGATAAAACTTAGCAATCAGCCCCAGCATTTT	CASSLWIKLSNQPQHF
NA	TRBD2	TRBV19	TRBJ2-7	TGTGCCAGTAGCAAAACCCTCCTCGGACTAGCGGGAGGAGGAAACGAGCAGTACTTC	CASSKTLLGLAGGGNEQYF
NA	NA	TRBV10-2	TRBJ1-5	TGCGCCAGCGACCGGGGGGGCAATCAGCCCCAGCATTTT	CASDRGGNQPQHF
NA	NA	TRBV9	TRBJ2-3	TGTGCCAGCAGCGTATCCAGTTCATTCCCCGATACGCAGTATTTT	CASSVSSSFPDTQYF
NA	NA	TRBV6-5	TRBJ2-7	TGTGCCAGCAGGGAGGTTGGACGAAACTACGAGCAGTACTTC	CASREVGRNYEQYF
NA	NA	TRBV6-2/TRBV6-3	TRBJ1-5	TGTGCCAGCAGCTCCGTTGGTCGTGAGCCCCAGCATTTT	CASSSVGREPQHF